The 24 T cell receptor beta chains below were found in one sample sequenced in a study of T cell responses to AZD1222 COVID-19 vaccine. Assay used: immunoSEQ multiplex PCR; TCRdb lists only in-frame clones, some missing. Of 95,000 to 150,000 clones detected, roughly 92% appear once; the ten largest clones hold 1.7%. The source material was peripheral blood, sampled on day 0 of AZD1222 vaccination. The source of these receptors is an adult in good health.

V usage is TRBV7-2 and J usage is TRBJ1-4; maybe TRBD1 (6 bases). The CDR3 is made up of 16 amino acids. Germline CDR1 and CDR2: SGHTA and FQGNSA. The V gene lost 5 bases and the J gene lost 7 bases, with 20 bases spanning the gap. The CDR3 reads CASSAYGPGASEKLFF. CDR3 in DNA: TGTGCCAGCAGCGCTTATGGTCCAGGGGCGAGTGAAAAACTGTTTTTT. Together with reference TRBV7-2 and TRBJ1-4, the CDR3 gives the full variable domain: GAGVSQSPSNKVTEKGKDVELRCDPISGHTALYWYRQSLGQGLEFLIYFQGNSAPDKSGLPSDRFSAERTGGSVSTLTIQRTQQEDSAVYLCASSAYGPGASEKLFFGSGTQLSVL.

The chain employs TRBV19 and TRBJ2-6; TRBD2 matches at 15 bases. Germline trimming cut 4 bases from V and 4 bases from J; bases unmatched to any gene: 5. Per the germline V gene, CDR1 is LNHDA and CDR2 is SQIVND (reference sequence). The CDR3 has 18 amino acids. CDR3 loop: CASSKGLAGGVGANVLTF. The CDR3 region has the DNA TGTGCCAGTAGTAAGGGACTAGCGGGGGGAGTAGGGGCCAACGTCCTGACTTTC.

The gene calls are TRBV4-1 and TRBJ1-2; D remains unclear. V lost 5 bases, J lost 8 bases, and 18 bases lay in between. The CDR3 totals 14 residues. CDR1 and CDR2 (germline): MGHRA, YSYEKL. This chain's CDR3 is CASSGEGLIRGYTF. DNA of the CDR3: TGCGCCAGCAGCGGGGAAGGTCTTATTCGGGGCTACACCTTC.

This chain joins TRBV28 and TRBJ1-5; D gene ambiguous. Germline values: CDR1 MDHEN, CDR2 SYDVKM. V was pared by 7 bases and J by 4 bases, with 11 bases between. The CDR3 spans 13 residues. The CDR3 DNA reads as TGTGCCAGCACCTTGGACGGTAATCAGCCCCAGCATTTT. Translation gives CASTLDGNQPQHF. Combining the CDR3 with reference TRBV28 and TRBJ1-5 gives the whole variable domain DVKVTQSSRYLVKRTGEKVFLECVQDMDHENMFWYRQDPGLGLRLIYFSYDVKMKEKGDIPEGYSVSREKKERFSLILESASTNQTSMYLCASTLDGNQPQHFGDGTRLSIL.

V and J are TRBV5-4 and TRBJ2-1, with 10 bases that match TRBD1. In germline, CDR1 is SGHNT, CDR2 YYREEE (reference sequence). After removal of 0 bases from V and 2 bases from J, the junction contained 2 bases not matched to a gene. The CDR3 has 16 amino acids. The CDR3 DNA is TGTGCCAGCAGCTTGGGCGGACAGGGGGCCTACAATGAGCAGTTCTTC. Its protein is CASSLGGQGAYNEQFF.

CDR3 sequence: CASSPRWGNEKLFF. CDR3 nucleotides: TGTGCCAGCAGCCCACGATGGGGTAATGAAAAACTGTTTTTT. The chain employs TRBV9 and TRBJ1-4; D is undetermined. This CDR3 spans 14 amino acids. The germline V gene has CDR1 SGDLS and CDR2 YYNGEE. Between the trimmed V and J ends, which lost 4 bases and 4 bases, there was a span of 11 bases.

This clone was seen only once. The chain uses TRBV13 and TRBJ1-2; 10 bases are a match to TRBD1. CDR3 length: 17 residues. Looked up from germline, CDR1 is PRHDT and CDR2 is FYEKMQ (reference sequence). J gave up 4 bases and V 0 bases, and 8 bases lay outside the gene matches. The CDR3 region has the DNA TGTGCCAGCAGCTTAGGACGGGGGACAGGGGATGGCTATGGCTACACCTTC. Its protein is CASSLGRGTGDGYGYTF.

This sequence joins TRBV5-8 and TRBJ1-2, with D uncertain. The CDR3 totals 14 residues. The V gene's germline CDR1 is SGHTS and CDR2 YDEGEE. V lost 0 bases and J lost 3, with 9 bases in between. CDR3 protein: CASSLGYLDYGYTF. The CDR3 bases are TGTGCCAGCAGCTTGGGGTATCTGGACTATGGCTACACCTTC.

This sequence joins TRBV4-1 and TRBJ2-1; D is perhaps TRBD1 (7 bases). V was clipped by 2 bases and J by 7 bases, with 15 bases between them. The CDR3 is made up of 15 amino acids. The germline gives CDR1 MGHRA, CDR2 YSYEKL. CDR3 nucleotide sequence: TGCGCCAGCAGCCAACTAGCAGCAGGGGGGAATGAGCAGTTCTTC. It specifies CASSQLAAGGNEQFF.

The genes are TRBV3-1 (or the pseudogene TRBV3-2) and TRBJ2-1; the D is unclear. Germline V gives CDR1 LGHDT, CDR2 YNNKEL (reference sequence). CDR3 length: 12 amino acids. Trimming removed 3 bases from V and 15 bases from J, with 15 bases in between. CDR3: CASSQVRAVRFF. The CDR3 DNA reads TGTGCCAGCAGCCAGGTTCGGGCAGTTCGGTTCTTC.

V usage is TRBV5-6 and J usage is TRBJ2-5; no definite D call. V shed 0 bases and J shed 1 base, with 4 bases lying between them. The V gene's germline CDR1 is SGHDT and CDR2 YYEEEE. This CDR3 is 13 amino acids long. The CDR3 loop reads CASSLGLQETQYF. CDR3 DNA sequence: TGTGCCAGCAGCTTGGGACTCCAAGAGACCCAGTACTTC.

The chain combines TRBV6-2 or TRBV6-3 with TRBJ1-5; possible D gene TRBD1, 5 bases. The ends were cut back, 0 bases at V and 6 bases at J, with 9 bases in the middle. The CDR3 consists of 14 residues. Germline V gives CDR1 MNHEY, CDR2 SVGEGT. Here the CDR3 DNA reads TGTGCCAGCAGTTACTCGGGGGGGGGTCAGCCCCAGCATTTT. Translation gives CASSYSGGGQPQHF.

The rearrangement uses TRBV7-9 and TRBJ1-4; 11 nucleotides agree with TRBD1. CDR1 is SEHNR, CDR2 FQNEAQ, per germline (reference sequence). V lost 5 bases, J lost 2 bases, and 7 bases stayed unmatched. The CDR3 sequence is 17 residues long. This chain's CDR3 is CASSPGTGGTTNEKLFF. The CDR3 DNA reads as TGTGCCAGCAGCCCGGGGACAGGGGGGACTACTAATGAAAAACTGTTTTTT.

The chain recombines TRBV2 with TRBJ1-3; D is possibly TRBD1 (6 bases). With 4 bases removed from V and 3 bases from J, the gap between germline ends came to 13 bases. The germline CDR1 and CDR2 sequences are SNHLY and FYNNEI. The CDR3 has 15 amino acids. This CDR3 is CASSGGQGFGNTIYF. In nucleotides, the CDR3 is TGTGCCAGCAGTGGGGGGCAGGGGTTTGGAAACACCATATATTTT. The whole variable domain, filled in from reference TRBV2 and TRBJ1-3, reads EPEVTQTPSHQVTQMGQEVILRCVPISNHLYFYWYRQILGQKVEFLVSFYNNEISEKSEIFDDQFSVERPDGSNFTLKIRSTKLEDSAMYFCASSGGQGFGNTIYFGEGSWLTVV.

The chain carries TRBV6-5 and TRBJ2-7; 8 nucleotides align to TRBD2. CDR3 length equals 14 residues. The germline gives CDR1 MNHEY, CDR2 SVGAGI. J lost 6 bases, V lost 2 bases, and 6 bases had no gene match. The CDR3 sequence: CASSYAGLGGEQYF. In DNA form, the CDR3 reads TGTGCCAGCAGTTACGCGGGACTAGGGGGCGAGCAGTACTTC.

This chain connects TRBV6-2 or TRBV6-3 to TRBJ2-4; 9 bases fit TRBD2. V dropped 5 bases and J dropped 3; count of bases not matched to a gene: 8. CDR1 is MNHEY, CDR2 SVGEGT, per germline. The CDR3 sequence is 16 residues long. CDR3 residues: CASSAWGREGKNIQYF. The CDR3 bases are TGTGCCAGCAGTGCTTGGGGGCGGGAGGGCAAAAACATTCAGTACTTC.

The V call is TRBV30, the J call TRBJ1-2; the D gene is possibly TRBD1 (6 bases). V was trimmed by 6 bases and J by 4 bases, leaving 15 bases between them. The V gene's germline CDR1 is GTSNPN and CDR2 SVGIG (reference sequence). There are 13 residues in the CDR3. The DNA of the CDR3 is TGTGCCTGCCCAACAGGGCTCTCCTATGGCTACACCTTC. Translating gives CACPTGLSYGYTF.

The chain employs TRBV21-1 and TRBJ1-4. TRBV21-1 is an annotated pseudogene. This CDR3 is 15 amino acids long. CDR3 DNA sequence: TGTGCCAGCAGCAAAGAGGGAACAACTAATGAAAAACTGTTTTTT. Translating it yields CASSKEGTTNEKLFF.

Written as DNA, the CDR3 is TGTGCCACCAGTGACAGGGGGCTCACCAATGAGCAGTTCTTC. This encodes CATSDRGLTNEQFF. J is TRBJ2-1 and V is TRBV24-1, with 8 nucleotides matching TRBD1. V lost 4 bases to trimming and J lost 6 bases; unmatched junction nucleotides: 4. CDR1 is KGHDR, CDR2 SFDVKD, per germline. This CDR3 is 14 amino acids long.

The chain links TRBV23-1 to TRBJ2-7, with D possibly TRBD2 on 5 matching bases. TRBV23-1 is assigned to the ORF class and has an uncertain function. Trimming cost V 10 bases and J 0 bases, with 16 bases left between them. The length of the CDR3 is 14 residues. The CDR3 is CATPDCESSYEQYF. The CDR3 DNA is TGCGCCACCCCGGACTGTGAGAGCTCCTACGAGCAGTACTTC.

This chain links TRBV6-5 with TRBJ2-5; a possible D gene is TRBD2 (6 bases). V lost 6 bases and J lost 1, with 6 bases in between. The CDR3 length is 12 residues. CDR1 MNHEY and CDR2 SVGAGI come from the germline V gene. The CDR3 bases are TGTGCCAGCAGGGGACTCCAAGAGACCCAGTACTTC. Its translation is CASRGLQETQYF.

This sequence joins TRBV4-1 and TRBJ1-3, with D maybe TRBD1 (5 bases). Germline V gives CDR1 MGHRA, CDR2 YSYEKL. The V gene lost 0 bases and the J gene lost 4 bases, with 13 bases spanning the gap. This CDR3 is 16 amino acids long. This CDR3 is CASSQDNQGWGNTIYF. CDR3 coding DNA: TGCGCCAGCAGCCAAGATAATCAGGGTTGGGGAAACACCATATATTTT.

This chain links TRBV10-2 with TRBJ2-3; D not certain. Trimming stripped 3 bases from V and 0 bases from J, with 7 bases between. The germline CDR1 and CDR2 sequences are WSHSY and SAAADI. This CDR3 has 14 amino acids. The CDR3 DNA reads TGCGCCAGCAGTGACGGTAGGAGCACAGATACGCAGTATTTT. It translates to CASSDGRSTDTQYF.

In DNA form, the CDR3 reads TGTGCCAGTGCTACCGGGACTCGGAATTCCTATAATTCACCCCTCCACTTT. As protein: CASATGTRNSYNSPLHF. The chain employs TRBV19 and TRBJ1-6; D is possibly TRBD1 (5 bases). The V end was cut by 8 bases, the J end by 1 base, with 18 bases between. The germline V gene encodes CDR1 LNHDA and CDR2 SQIVND (reference sequence). This CDR3 is 17 amino acids long. The full variable domain, rest sourced from reference TRBV19 and TRBJ1-6, is DGGITQSPKYLFRKEGQNVTLSCEQNLNHDAMYWYRQDPGQGLRLIYYSQIVNDFQKGDIAEGYSVSREKKESFPLTVTSAQKNPTAFYLCASATGTRNSYNSPLHFGNGTRLTVT.